There are a few counts of the clone carrying this TCR beta chain. Its antigen is undetermined. This specimen comes from a study of blood T cells in healthy people across ages. The study's findings and limits: Measured against age, TCR beta diversity per million T cells decreased in a roughly linear manner. Unsorted PBMC material precluded a definitive naive versus antigen-experienced comparison.

V was pared by 5 bases and J by 10 bases, with 11 bases of the junction left unmatched. The V gene's germline CDR1 is SGDLS and CDR2 YYNGEE. This CDR3 comprises 14 residues. A second PCR, run for roughly 7 to 11 cycles, used a sample-barcoded 5' primer plus a J-beta primer mix. The template-switch adaptor was a 5' adaptor with 12 random nucleotides. It tagged each cDNA molecule. TCRdb reprocessed the 5' RACE reads with MiXCR, giving one entry per CDR3 protein. Found here are about 1.6 million distinct CDR3 sequences, about 31% of them singletons; the top ten hold roughly 10%. The sequencing input was blood. This chain connects TRBV9 to TRBJ1-2; 10 bases line up with TRBD1. The sequence was collected from a woman aged 25 to 45 in good health. The CDR3 coding sequence is TGTGCCAGCAGTAAACTCCGGGACAGGGGCGTCTACACCTTC. Translating gives CASSKLRDRGVYTF.